This entry lists 3 T cell receptor beta chains sequenced from one sample in a study of Graves' ophthalmopathy and Graves' hyperthyroidism. Amplification targeted the TCR beta CDR3 regions, with RNA transcripts as the source material. In the first round, RT-PCR was carried out with HTBI primers, and a multiplex PCR formed the second round. In TCRdb, the multiplex PCR reads were re-called with MiXCR into one record per CDR3 protein. The repertoire consists of about 500,000 distinct CDR3 sequences, with roughly an eighth occurring once and the leading ten covering over 7.5%. Sequenced input: blood. The receptors were sampled from a woman between 25 and 40 years old with Graves' ophthalmopathy.

Ten or more counts support this clonotype. The J gene is TRBJ1-2, the V gene TRBV29-1; 11 bases are shared with TRBD1. J lost 0 bases, V lost 0 bases, and 12 bases had no gene match. The CDR3 sequence is 19 residues long. Germline CDR1 and CDR2: SQVTM and ANQGSEA. Here the CDR3 reads CSVEDRDLGQGAPNYGYTF. In DNA form, the CDR3 reads TGCAGCGTTGAAGATCGGGACCTCGGACAGGGGGCACCTAACTATGGCTACACCTTC.

CDR3: CSARVLAGEGTGELFF. The DNA of the CDR3 is TGCAGTGCTAGAGTACTAGCGGGAGAGGGAACCGGGGAGCTGTTTTTT. The chain uses TRBV20-1 and TRBJ2-2; the match to TRBD2 covers 11 bases. This CDR3 spans 16 amino acids. Trimming cost V 1 base and J 5 bases; bases outside gene matches: 6. Germline values: CDR1 DFQATT, CDR2 SNEGSKA (reference sequence).

In its sample, this clonotype was seen many times. The rearrangement uses TRBV5-1 and TRBJ2-7; D assignment may be TRBD1 or TRBD2 (5 bases each). This CDR3 region has 16 residues. Germline lookup yields CDR1 SGHRS and CDR2 YFSETQ. Between the trimmed V and J ends, which lost 0 bases and 3 bases, there was a span of 16 bases. CDR3 sequence (DNA): TGCGCCAGCAGCTTGGAGGGGAGCCCACAGATCTACGAGCAGTACTTC. Residues: CASSLEGSPQIYEQYF.